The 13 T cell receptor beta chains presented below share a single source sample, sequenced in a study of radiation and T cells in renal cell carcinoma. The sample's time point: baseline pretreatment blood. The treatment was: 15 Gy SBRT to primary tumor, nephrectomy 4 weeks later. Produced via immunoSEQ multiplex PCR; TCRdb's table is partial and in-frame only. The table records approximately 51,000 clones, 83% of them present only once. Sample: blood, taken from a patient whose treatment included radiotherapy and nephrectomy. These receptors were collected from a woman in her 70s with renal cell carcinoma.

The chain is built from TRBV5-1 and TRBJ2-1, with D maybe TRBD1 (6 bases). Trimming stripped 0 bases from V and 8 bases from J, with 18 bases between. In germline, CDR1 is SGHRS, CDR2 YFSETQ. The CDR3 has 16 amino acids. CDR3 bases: TGCGCCAGCAGCTTGGTGCCAGGGGCCTCCGGGGATGAGCAGTTCTTC. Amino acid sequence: CASSLVPGASGDEQFF.

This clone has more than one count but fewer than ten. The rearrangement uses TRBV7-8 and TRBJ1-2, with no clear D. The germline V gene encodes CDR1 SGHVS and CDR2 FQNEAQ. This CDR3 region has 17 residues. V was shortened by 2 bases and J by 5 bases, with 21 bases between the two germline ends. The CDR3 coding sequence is TGTGCCAGCAGCTTAAGGGTCGGCAGGAGTCGATCTTATGGCTACACCTTC. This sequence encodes CASSLRVGRSRSYGYTF. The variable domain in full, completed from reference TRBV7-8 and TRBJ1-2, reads GAGVSQSPRYKVAKRGQDVALRCDPISGHVSLFWYQQALGQGPEFLTYFQNEAQLDKSGLPSDRFFAERPEGSVSTLKIQRTQQEDSAVYLCASSLRVGRSRSYGYTFGSGTRLTVV.

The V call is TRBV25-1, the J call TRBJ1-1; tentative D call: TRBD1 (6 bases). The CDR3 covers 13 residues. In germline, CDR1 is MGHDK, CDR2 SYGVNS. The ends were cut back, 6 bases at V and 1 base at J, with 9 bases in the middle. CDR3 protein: CASRDRANTEAFF. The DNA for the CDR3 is TGTGCCAGCAGGGACAGAGCGAACACTGAAGCTTTCTTT.

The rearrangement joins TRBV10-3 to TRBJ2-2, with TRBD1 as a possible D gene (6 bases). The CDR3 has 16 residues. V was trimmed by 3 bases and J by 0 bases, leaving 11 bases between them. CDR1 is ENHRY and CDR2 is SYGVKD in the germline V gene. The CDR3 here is CAISDSRTANTGELFF. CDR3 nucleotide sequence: TGTGCCATCAGTGACTCGAGGACAGCGAACACCGGGGAGCTGTTTTTT.

CDR3 amino acids: CASSLIWWDEAFF. CDR3 bases: TGTGCCAGCAGCTTAATATGGTGGGATGAAGCTTTCTTT. This sequence joins TRBV11-2 and TRBJ1-1; D unclear. The V end was cut by 2 bases, the J end by 7 bases, with 11 bases between. The germline V gene encodes CDR1 SGHAT and CDR2 FQNNGV. CDR3 length equals 13 residues. Full variable domain (rest looked up from reference TRBV11-2 and TRBJ1-1): EAGVAQSPRYKIIEKRQSVAFWCNPISGHATLYWYQQILGQGPKLLIQFQNNGVVDDSQLPKDRFSAERLKGVDSTLKIQPAKLEDSAVYLCASSLIWWDEAFFGQGTRLTVV.

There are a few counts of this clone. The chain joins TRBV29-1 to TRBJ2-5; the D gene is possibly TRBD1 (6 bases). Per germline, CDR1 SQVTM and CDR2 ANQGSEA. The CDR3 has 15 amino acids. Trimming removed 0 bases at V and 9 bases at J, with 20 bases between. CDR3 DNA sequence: TGCAGCGTTGAAGATTTCGGGACACCCCCATCTGCCCAGTACTTC. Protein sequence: CSVEDFGTPPSAQYF.

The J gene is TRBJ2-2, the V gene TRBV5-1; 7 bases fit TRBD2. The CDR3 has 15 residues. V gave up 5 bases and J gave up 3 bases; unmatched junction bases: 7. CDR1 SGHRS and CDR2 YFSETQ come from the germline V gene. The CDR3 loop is CASSMRELDTGELFF. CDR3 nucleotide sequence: TGCGCCAGCAGTATGCGGGAGTTAGACACCGGGGAGCTGTTTTTT. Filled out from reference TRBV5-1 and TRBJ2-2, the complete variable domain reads KAGVTQTPRYLIKTRGQQVTLSCSPISGHRSVSWYQQTPGQGLQFLFEYFSETQRNKGNFPGRFSGRQFSNSRSEMNVSTLELGDSALYLCASSMRELDTGELFFGEGSRLTVL.

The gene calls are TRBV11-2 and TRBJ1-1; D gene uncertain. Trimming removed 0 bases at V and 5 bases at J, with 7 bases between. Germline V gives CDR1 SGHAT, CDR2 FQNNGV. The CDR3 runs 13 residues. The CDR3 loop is CASSLERQTEAFF. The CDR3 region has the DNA TGTGCCAGCAGCTTAGAGCGTCAGACTGAAGCTTTCTTT.

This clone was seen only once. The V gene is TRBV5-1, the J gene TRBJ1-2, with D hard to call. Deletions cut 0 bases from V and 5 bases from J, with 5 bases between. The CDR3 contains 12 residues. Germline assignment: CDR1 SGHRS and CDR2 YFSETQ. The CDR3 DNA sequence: TGCGCCAGCAGCTTGGACAATTATGGCTACACCTTC. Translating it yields CASSLDNYGYTF.

The CDR3 region is CASSVGSQGAYEQYF. The CDR3 DNA reads TGTGCCAGCAGCGTAGGTAGCCAGGGGGCCTACGAGCAGTACTTC. This chain links TRBV9 with TRBJ2-7; TRBD1 agrees at 7 bases. Germline CDR1 reads SGDLS; CDR2 reads YYNGEE. This CDR3 has 15 residues. With 0 bases clipped from V and 2 bases from J, the junction kept 5 bases outside the gene matches.

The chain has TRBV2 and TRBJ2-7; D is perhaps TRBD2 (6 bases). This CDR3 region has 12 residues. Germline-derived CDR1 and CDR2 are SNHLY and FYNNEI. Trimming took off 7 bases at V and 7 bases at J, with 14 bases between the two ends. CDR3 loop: CASKEGGFEQYF. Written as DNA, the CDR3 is TGTGCCAGCAAGGAGGGCGGCTTTGAGCAGTACTTC.

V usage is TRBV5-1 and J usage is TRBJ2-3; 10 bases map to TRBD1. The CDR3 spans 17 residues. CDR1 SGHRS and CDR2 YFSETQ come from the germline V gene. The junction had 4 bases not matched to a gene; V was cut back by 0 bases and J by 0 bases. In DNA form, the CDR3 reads TGCGCCAGCAGCTTGGGACAGGGGGCATCTAGCACAGATACGCAGTATTTT. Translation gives CASSLGQGASSTDTQYF. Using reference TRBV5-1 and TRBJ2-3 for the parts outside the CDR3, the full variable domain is KAGVTQTPRYLIKTRGQQVTLSCSPISGHRSVSWYQQTPGQGLQFLFEYFSETQRNKGNFPGRFSGRQFSNSRSEMNVSTLELGDSALYLCASSLGQGASSTDTQYFGPGTRLTVL.

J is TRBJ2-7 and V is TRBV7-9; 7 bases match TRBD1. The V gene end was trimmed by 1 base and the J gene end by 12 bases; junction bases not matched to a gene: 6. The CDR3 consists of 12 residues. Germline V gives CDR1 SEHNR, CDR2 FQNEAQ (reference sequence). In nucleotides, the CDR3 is TGTGCCAGCAGCTTAGAAAGGGGGCGACTGTACTTC. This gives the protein CASSLERGRLYF.